This TCR beta chain was identified during a study of vaccination effects on CD4 cells after COVID-19. Clones were read by immunoSEQ multiplex PCR, and TCRdb kept only the in-frame ones, dropping some. The top ten hold approximately 3.7% of the sample, which has tens of thousands of clones, approximately 75% seen once. This clone has just a few counts. Antigen unknown. With the ViraFEST assay, the study expanded antigen-specific CD4+ T cells using viral peptide pools, then sequenced them. Isolating CD4+ T cells followed around nine days of culture. Absence of prior SARS-CoV-2 infection characterized the vaccine recipients, who showed negative nucleocapsid antibodies. They grew a few million PBMC in each well, adding about 10 IU/ml IL-2 and about 9.9 ug/ml peptides. Study-wide results and caveats: Of the vaccine-induced clones from healthy vaccinees, merely 1 of 255 recognized common cold coronaviruses as well.

Material: CD4+ T cells from PBMCs cultured with HCoV-OC43 spike peptides, obtained before COVID-19 vaccination. Subset here: HCoV-OC43 spike overlapping peptide pool stimulation. The sequence derives from a human donor who received a COVID-19 vaccine.

The CDR3 DNA is TGTGCCAGCAGCTCTCAGGGTGGGGACTACGAGCAGTACGTC. Protein product: CASSSQGGDYEQYV. The rearrangement links TRBV5-5 to TRBJ2-7, with D perhaps matching TRBD1 (5 bases). CDR1 is SGHKS and CDR2 is YYEKEE in the germline V gene (reference sequence). There are 14 residues in the CDR3. Trimming removed 3 bases at V and 3 bases at J, with 13 bases between.